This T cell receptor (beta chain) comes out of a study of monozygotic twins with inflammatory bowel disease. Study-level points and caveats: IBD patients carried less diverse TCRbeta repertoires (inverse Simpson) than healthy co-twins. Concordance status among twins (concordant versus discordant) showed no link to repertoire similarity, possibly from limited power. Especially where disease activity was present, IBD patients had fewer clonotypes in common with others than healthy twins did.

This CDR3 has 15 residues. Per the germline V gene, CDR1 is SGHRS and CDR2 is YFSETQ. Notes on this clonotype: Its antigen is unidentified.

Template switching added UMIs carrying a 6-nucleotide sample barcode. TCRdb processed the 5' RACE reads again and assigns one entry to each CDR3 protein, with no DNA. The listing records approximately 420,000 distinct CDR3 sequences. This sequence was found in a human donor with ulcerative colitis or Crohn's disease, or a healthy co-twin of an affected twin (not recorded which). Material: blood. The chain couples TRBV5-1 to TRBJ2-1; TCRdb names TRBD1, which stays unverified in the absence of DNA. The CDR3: CASSVRQGAYNEQFF. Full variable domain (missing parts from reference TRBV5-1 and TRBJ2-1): KAGVTQTPRYLIKTRGQQVTLSCSPISGHRSVSWYQQTPGQGLQFLFEYFSETQRNKGNFPGRFSGRQFSNSRSEMNVSTLELGDSALYLCASSVRQGAYNEQFFGPGTRLTVL.